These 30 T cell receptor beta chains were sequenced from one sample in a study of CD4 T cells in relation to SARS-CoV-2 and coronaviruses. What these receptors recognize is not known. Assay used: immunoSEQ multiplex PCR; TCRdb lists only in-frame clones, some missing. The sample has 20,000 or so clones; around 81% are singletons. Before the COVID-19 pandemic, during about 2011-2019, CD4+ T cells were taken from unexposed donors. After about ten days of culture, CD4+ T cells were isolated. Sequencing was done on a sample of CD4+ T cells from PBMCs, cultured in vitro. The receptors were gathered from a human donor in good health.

Written as DNA, the CDR3 is TGCGCCAGCAGCCACCGGGACGCAGCTCAATACGAGCAGTACTTC. Residues: CASSHRDAAQYEQYF. V is TRBV4-1 and J is TRBJ2-7; tentatively, D is TRBD1 or TRBD2 (5 bases each). The V end lost 3 bases, the J end lost 4 bases, and 16 bases lay between the germline ends. The CDR3 is 15 residues long. Germline values: CDR1 MGHRA, CDR2 YSYEKL.

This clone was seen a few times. CDR3 bases: TGCGCCAGCAGACCCGGAGCGGCGTTCAATCAGCCCCAGCATTTT. This translates into CASRPGAAFNQPQHF. The chain uses TRBV5-1 and TRBJ1-5; D gene uncertain. Germline V gene data show CDR1 as SGHRS and CDR2 as YFSETQ. Deletions cut 5 bases from V and 3 bases from J, with 15 bases between. The CDR3 is made up of 15 amino acids. Drawing the rest from reference TRBV5-1 and TRBJ1-5, the complete variable domain is KAGVTQTPRYLIKTRGQQVTLSCSPISGHRSVSWYQQTPGQGLQFLFEYFSETQRNKGNFPGRFSGRQFSNSRSEMNVSTLELGDSALYLCASRPGAAFNQPQHFGDGTRLSIL.

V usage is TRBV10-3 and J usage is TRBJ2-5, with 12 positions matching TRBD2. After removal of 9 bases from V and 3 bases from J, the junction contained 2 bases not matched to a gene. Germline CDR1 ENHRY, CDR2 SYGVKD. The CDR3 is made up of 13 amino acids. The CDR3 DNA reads TGTGCCATACGACTAGCGGGAGAAGAGACCCAGTACTTC. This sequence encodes CAIRLAGEETQYF.

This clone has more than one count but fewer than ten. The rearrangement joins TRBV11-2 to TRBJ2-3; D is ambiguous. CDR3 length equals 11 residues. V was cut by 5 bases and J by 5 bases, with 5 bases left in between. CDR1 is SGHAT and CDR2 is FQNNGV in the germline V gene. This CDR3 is CASSPGDTQYF. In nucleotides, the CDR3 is TGTGCCAGCAGCCCAGGAGATACGCAGTATTTT.

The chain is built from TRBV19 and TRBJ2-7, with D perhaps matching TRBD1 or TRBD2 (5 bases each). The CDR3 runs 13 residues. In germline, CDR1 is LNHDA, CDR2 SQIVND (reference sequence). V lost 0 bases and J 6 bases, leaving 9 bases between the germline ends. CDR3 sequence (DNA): TGTGCCAGTAGTATAGACGGGACGACCGAGCAGTACTTC. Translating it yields CASSIDGTTEQYF.

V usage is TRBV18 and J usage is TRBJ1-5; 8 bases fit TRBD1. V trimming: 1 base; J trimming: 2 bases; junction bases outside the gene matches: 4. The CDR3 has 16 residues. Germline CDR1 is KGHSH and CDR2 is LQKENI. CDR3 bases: TGTGCCAGCTCACCACGGCAGGGGGCTGGCAATCAGCCCCAGCATTTT. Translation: CASSPRQGAGNQPQHF.

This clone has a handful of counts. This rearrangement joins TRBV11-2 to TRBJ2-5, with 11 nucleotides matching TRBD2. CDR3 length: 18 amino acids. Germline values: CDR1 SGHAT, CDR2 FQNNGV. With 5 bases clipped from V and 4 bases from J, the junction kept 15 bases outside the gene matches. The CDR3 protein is CASSPPSALAGGLETQYF. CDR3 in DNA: TGTGCCAGCAGCCCCCCCTCCGCCCTAGCGGGAGGCTTAGAGACCCAGTACTTC.

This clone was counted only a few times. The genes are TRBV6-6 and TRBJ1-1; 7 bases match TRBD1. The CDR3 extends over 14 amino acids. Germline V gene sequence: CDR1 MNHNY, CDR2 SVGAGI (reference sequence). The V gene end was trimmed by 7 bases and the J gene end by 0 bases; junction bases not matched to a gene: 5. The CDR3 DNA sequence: TGTGCCAGCACACAGGGGCCTATGAACACTGAAGCTTTCTTT. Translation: CASTQGPMNTEAFF.

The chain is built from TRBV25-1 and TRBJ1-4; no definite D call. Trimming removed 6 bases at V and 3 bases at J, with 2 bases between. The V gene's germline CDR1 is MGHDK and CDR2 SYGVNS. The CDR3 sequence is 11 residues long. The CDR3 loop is CASSPNEKLFF. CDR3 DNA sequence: TGTGCCAGCAGCCCTAATGAAAAACTGTTTTTT. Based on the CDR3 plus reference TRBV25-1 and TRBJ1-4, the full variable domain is EADIYQTPRYLVIGTGKKITLECSQTMGHDKMYWYQQDPGMELHLIHYSYGVNSTEKGDLSSESTVSRIRTEHFPLTLESARPSHTSQYLCASSPNEKLFFGSGTQLSVL.

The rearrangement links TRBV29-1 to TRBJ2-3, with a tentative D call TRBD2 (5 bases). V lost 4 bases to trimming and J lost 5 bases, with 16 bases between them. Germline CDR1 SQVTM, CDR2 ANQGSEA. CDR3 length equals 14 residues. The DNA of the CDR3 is TGCAGCGTTGCCTACGGGGAATGGGTAGATACGCAGTATTTT. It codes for CSVAYGEWVDTQYF.

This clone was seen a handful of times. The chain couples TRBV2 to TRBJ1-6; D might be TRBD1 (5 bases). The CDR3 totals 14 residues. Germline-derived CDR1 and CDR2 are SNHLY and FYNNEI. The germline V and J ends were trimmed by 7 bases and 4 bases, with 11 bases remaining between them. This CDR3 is CASNPGRYNSPLHF. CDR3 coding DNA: TGTGCCAGCAATCCGGGACGGTATAATTCACCCCTCCACTTT.

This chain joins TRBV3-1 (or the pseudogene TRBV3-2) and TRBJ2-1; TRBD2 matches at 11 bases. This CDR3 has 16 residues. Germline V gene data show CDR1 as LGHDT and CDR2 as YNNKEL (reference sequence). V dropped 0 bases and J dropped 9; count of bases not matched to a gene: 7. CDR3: CASSQDLGLAGGEQFF. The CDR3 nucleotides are TGTGCCAGCAGCCAAGATCTCGGACTAGCGGGTGGTGAGCAGTTCTTC.

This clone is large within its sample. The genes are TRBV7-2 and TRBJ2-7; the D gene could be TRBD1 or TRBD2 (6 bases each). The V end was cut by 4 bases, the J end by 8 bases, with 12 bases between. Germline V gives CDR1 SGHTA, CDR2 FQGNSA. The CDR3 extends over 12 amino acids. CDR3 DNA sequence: TGTGCCAGCAGCTCTTATGGGGGGCAGCAGTACTTC. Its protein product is CASSSYGGQQYF.

CDR3 amino acids: CASSPGQGGITDTQYF. CDR3 in DNA: TGCGCCAGCAGCCCTGGACAGGGGGGGATCACAGATACGCAGTATTTT. The genes are TRBV5-1 and TRBJ2-3; 10 bases are shared with TRBD1. Germline V CDR1 and CDR2: SGHRS, YFSETQ. CDR3 length: 16 residues. The V segment lost 4 bases and the J segment 2 bases; nucleotides outside the gene matches: 7.

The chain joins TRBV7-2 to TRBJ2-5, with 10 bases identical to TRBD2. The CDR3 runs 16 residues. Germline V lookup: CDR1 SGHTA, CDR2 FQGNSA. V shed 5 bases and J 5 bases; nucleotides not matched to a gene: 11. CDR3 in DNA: TGTGCCAGCAGCCTGGGAGCGGGAGGGCGATCGGAGACCCAGTACTTC. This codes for CASSLGAGGRSETQYF. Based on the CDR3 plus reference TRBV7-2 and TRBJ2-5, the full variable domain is GAGVSQSPSNKVTEKGKDVELRCDPISGHTALYWYRQSLGQGLEFLIYFQGNSAPDKSGLPSDRFSAERTGGSVSTLTIQRTQQEDSAVYLCASSLGAGGRSETQYFGPGTRLLVL.

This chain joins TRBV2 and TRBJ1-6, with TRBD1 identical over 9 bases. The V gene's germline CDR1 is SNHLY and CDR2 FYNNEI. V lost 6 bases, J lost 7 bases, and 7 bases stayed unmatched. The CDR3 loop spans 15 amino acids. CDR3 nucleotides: TGTGCCAGCAGGGGACGGACAGGGGAAAATTCACCCCTCCACTTT. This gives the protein CASRGRTGENSPLHF.

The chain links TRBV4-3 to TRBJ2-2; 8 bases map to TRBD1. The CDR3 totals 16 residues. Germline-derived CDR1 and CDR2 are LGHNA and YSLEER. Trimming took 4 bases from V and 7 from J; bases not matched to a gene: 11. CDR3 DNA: TGCGCCAGCAGCCTACACCTGACAGGGGACCACGGGGAGCTGTTTTTT. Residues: CASSLHLTGDHGELFF.

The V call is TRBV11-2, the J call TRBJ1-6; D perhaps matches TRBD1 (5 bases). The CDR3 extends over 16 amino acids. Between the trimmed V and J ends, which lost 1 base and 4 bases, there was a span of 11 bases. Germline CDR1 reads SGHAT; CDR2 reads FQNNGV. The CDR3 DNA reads TGTGCCAGCAGCTTAGTTCGTGGGGCGTATAATTCACCCCTCCACTTT. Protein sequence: CASSLVRGAYNSPLHF.

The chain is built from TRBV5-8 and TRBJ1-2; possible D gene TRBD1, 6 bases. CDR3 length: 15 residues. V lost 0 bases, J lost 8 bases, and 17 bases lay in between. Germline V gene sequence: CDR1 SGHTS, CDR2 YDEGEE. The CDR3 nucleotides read TGTGCCAGCAGCTTGGGGGGGGCGATCCCCAACGGCTACACCTTC. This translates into CASSLGGAIPNGYTF. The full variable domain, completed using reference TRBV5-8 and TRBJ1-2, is EAGVTQSPTHLIKTRGQQATLRCSPISGHTSVYWYQQALGLGLQFLLWYDEGEERNRGNFPPRFSGRQFPNYSSELNVNALELEDSALYLCASSLGGAIPNGYTFGSGTRLTVV.

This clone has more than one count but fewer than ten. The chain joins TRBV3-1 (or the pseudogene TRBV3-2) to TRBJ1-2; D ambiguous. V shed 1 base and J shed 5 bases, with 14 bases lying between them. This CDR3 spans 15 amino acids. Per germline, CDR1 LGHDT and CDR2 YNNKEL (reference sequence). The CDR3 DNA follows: TGTGCCAGCAGCCAAGTATTCGGCACCCCTTATGGCTACACCTTC. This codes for CASSQVFGTPYGYTF.

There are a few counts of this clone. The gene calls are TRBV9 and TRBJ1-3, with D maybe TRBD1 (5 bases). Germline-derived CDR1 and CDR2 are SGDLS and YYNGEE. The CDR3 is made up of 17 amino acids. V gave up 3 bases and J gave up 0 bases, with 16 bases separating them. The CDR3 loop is CASSGRWGTFSGNTIYF. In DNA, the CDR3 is TGTGCCAGCAGCGGCAGATGGGGGACTTTCTCTGGAAACACCATATATTTT.

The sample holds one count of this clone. The CDR3 loop is CASTPQANTQYF. The CDR3 nucleotides are TGTGCCAGCACCCCCCAGGCTAATACGCAGTATTTT. V is TRBV7-9 and J is TRBJ2-3, with D uncertain. The germline gives CDR1 SEHNR, CDR2 FQNEAQ (reference sequence). The CDR3 extends over 12 amino acids. Trimming pared 7 bases from V and 7 bases from J, leaving 12 bases between.

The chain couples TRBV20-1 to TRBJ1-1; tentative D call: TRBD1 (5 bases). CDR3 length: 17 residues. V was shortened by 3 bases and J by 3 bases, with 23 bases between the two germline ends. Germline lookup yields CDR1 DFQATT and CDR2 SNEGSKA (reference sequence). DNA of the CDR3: TGCAGTGCTAGTTACCAGGGAGGAGGATACGAGGACACTGAAGCTTTCTTT. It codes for CSASYQGGGYEDTEAFF.

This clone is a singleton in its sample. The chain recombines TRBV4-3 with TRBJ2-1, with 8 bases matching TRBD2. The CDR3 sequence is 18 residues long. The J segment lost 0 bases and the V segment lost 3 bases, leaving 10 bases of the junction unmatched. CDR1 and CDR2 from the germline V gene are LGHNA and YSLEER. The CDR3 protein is CASSQGGAGGGSYNEQFF. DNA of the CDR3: TGCGCCAGCAGCCAGGGGGGGGCGGGGGGCGGCTCCTACAATGAGCAGTTCTTC.

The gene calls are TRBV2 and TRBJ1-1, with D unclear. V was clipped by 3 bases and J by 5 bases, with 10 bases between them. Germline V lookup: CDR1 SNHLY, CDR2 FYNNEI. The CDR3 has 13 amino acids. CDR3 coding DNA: TGTGCCAGCAGTGAGGTTACGGGGACTGAAGCTTTCTTT. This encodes CASSEVTGTEAFF.

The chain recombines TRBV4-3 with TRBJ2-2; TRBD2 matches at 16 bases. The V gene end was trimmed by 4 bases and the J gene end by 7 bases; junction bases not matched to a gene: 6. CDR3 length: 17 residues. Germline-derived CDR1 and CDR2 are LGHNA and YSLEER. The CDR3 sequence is CASSRGTSGGAGGELFF. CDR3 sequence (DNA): TGCGCCAGCAGCCGCGGGACTAGCGGGGGGGCGGGCGGGGAGCTGTTTTTT.

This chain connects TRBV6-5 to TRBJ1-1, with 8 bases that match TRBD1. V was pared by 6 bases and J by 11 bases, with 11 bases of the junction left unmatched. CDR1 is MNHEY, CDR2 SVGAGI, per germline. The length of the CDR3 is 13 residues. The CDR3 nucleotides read TGTGCCAGCAGGGCACAGGGGGGCATGGAGGCTTTCTTT. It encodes CASRAQGGMEAFF.

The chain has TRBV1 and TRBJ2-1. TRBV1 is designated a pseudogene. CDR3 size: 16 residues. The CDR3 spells CTSSREGLRIDNEQFF. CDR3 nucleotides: TGCACCAGCAGCCGAGAAGGGCTGCGTATAGACAATGAGCAGTTCTTC.

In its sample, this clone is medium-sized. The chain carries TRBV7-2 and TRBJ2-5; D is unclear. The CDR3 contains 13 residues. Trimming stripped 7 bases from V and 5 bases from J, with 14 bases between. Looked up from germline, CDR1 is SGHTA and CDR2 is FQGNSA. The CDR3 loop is CASTTYLSETQYF. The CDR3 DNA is TGTGCCAGCACCACCTATCTCTCGGAGACCCAGTACTTC.

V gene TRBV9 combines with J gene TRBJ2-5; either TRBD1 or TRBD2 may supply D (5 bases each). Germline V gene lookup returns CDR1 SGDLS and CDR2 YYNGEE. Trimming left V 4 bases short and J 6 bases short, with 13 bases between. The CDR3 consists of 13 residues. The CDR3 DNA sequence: TGTGCCAGCAGCCCCCGACCGGGGCAGACCCAGTACTTC. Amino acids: CASSPRPGQTQYF.